This entry lists 31 T cell receptor beta chains sequenced from one sample in a study of blood T cell repertoires in COVID-19. The data were produced by immunoSEQ multiplex PCR, yet TCRdb's version contains in-frame clones alone and is incomplete. This repertoire shows about 110,000 clones, roughly 87% found once; its top ten account for under 4.5%. Source material: peripheral blood. These receptors were collected from a man in his forties or fifties with acute or convalescent COVID-19.

The gene calls are TRBV7-8 and TRBJ2-2; D perhaps matches TRBD2 (7 bases). In germline, CDR1 is SGHVS, CDR2 FQNEAQ. This CDR3 has 17 residues. V dropped 1 base and J dropped 0 bases, with 12 bases sitting between them. As DNA, the CDR3 is TGTGCCAGCAGCTTAGATGGCGGGGGCCCGAACACCGGGGAGCTGTTTTTT. This translates into CASSLDGGGPNTGELFF.

This chain uses TRBV30 with TRBJ2-3; D is possibly TRBD2 (6 bases). The CDR3 extends over 14 amino acids. V lost 4 bases and J 1 base, leaving 12 bases between the germline ends. Looked up from germline, CDR1 is GTSNPN and CDR2 is SVGIG (reference sequence). The CDR3 nucleotides are TGTGCCTGGAACCGGGCTAGCGGCACAGATACGCAGTATTTT. As protein: CAWNRASGTDTQYF.

V and J are TRBV27 and TRBJ1-4, with D unresolved. The CDR3 runs 14 residues. In germline, CDR1 is MNHEY, CDR2 SMNVEV (reference sequence). V dropped 3 bases and J dropped 8 bases, with 13 bases sitting between them. The CDR3 bases are TGTGCCAGCAGTTTGCGAGCGTCCGGAGAAAAACTGTTTTTT. Residues: CASSLRASGEKLFF. Supplemented by reference TRBV27 and TRBJ1-4, the full variable domain reads EAQVTQNPRYLITVTGKKLTVTCSQNMNHEYMSWYRQDPGLGLRQIYYSMNVEVTDKGDVPEGYKVSRKEKRNFPLILESPSPNQTSLYFCASSLRASGEKLFFGSGTQLSVL.

This clone was detected once. The chain employs TRBV27 and TRBJ2-7, with D perhaps matching TRBD2 (6 bases). This CDR3 is built from 14 residues. Germline lookup yields CDR1 MNHEY and CDR2 SMNVEV (reference sequence). The germline V and J ends were trimmed by 8 bases and 0 bases, with 14 bases remaining between them. In DNA, the CDR3 is TGTGCCAGCCGACTAGTGGAGAGCTCCTACGAGCAGTACTTC. It translates to CASRLVESSYEQYF.

In its sample, this clone was seen a few times. This sequence joins TRBV19 and TRBJ2-2; TRBD2 aligns across 7 bases. CDR1 is LNHDA and CDR2 is SQIVND in the germline V gene (reference sequence). Trimming at V came to 5 bases and at J to 6 bases, leaving 9 bases not matched to a gene. This CDR3 contains 15 residues. CDR3 sequence reads: CASSRSAGRSGELFF. CDR3 coding DNA: TGTGCCAGTAGTCGGTCAGCGGGGCGGTCCGGGGAGCTGTTTTTT.

The rearrangement uses TRBV7-9 and TRBJ2-1; 7 bases match TRBD1. The CDR3 spans 16 residues. The junction had 9 bases not matched to a gene; V was cut back by 5 bases and J by 2 bases. Germline V gives CDR1 SEHNR, CDR2 FQNEAQ (reference sequence). CDR3 loop: CASSPLWTGTYNEQFF. Written as DNA, the CDR3 is TGTGCCAGCAGCCCCCTATGGACAGGTACCTACAATGAGCAGTTCTTC.

V gene TRBV7-3 combines with J gene TRBJ2-7; D call uncertain. Trimming removed 1 base at V and 1 base at J, with 8 bases between. CDR1 and CDR2 from the germline V gene are SGHTA and FQGTGA. CDR3 length equals 14 residues. CDR3: CASSLNPSSYEQYF. As DNA, the CDR3 is TGTGCCAGCAGCTTAAATCCCTCGTCCTACGAGCAGTACTTC.

The table lists this clone with a count of one. The chain is built from TRBV4-1 and TRBJ2-1; 9 bases are shared with TRBD2. This CDR3 comprises 16 residues. After removal of 0 bases from V and 7 bases from J, the junction contained 7 bases not matched to a gene. Germline assignment: CDR1 MGHRA and CDR2 YSYEKL. CDR3 DNA sequence: TGCGCCAGCAGCCAAGAAGGCGGGAGGGCTCAAAATGAGCAGTTCTTC. Its translation: CASSQEGGRAQNEQFF.

V gene TRBV19 combines with J gene TRBJ2-1; tentatively, D is TRBD2 (5 bases). V shed 1 base and J shed 0 bases, with 13 bases lying between them. Looked up from germline, CDR1 is LNHDA and CDR2 is SQIVND (reference sequence). The CDR3 is made up of 17 amino acids. The chain's CDR3 is CASSIGSRGSSYNEQFF. CDR3 bases: TGTGCCAGTAGTATAGGCAGCCGTGGGAGCTCCTACAATGAGCAGTTCTTC.

This chain links TRBV6-6 with TRBJ2-2; no clear D gene. The CDR3 covers 14 residues. The V gene's germline CDR1 is MNHNY and CDR2 SVGAGI (reference sequence). The V end was cut by 2 bases, the J end by 4 bases, with 8 bases between. CDR3 sequence reads: CASSYATATGELFF. The CDR3 nucleotides read TGTGCCAGCAGTTACGCCACAGCCACCGGGGAGCTGTTTTTT.

The rearrangement links TRBV9 to TRBJ2-1; weak D call: TRBD2 (6 bases). The CDR3 extends over 15 amino acids. Germline V gene data show CDR1 as SGDLS and CDR2 as YYNGEE. V was trimmed by 1 base and J by 1 base, leaving 9 bases between them. CDR3 residues: CASSVSGGSYNEQFF. DNA for the CDR3: TGTGCCAGCAGCGTATCCGGGGGTTCCTACAATGAGCAGTTCTTC.

The rearrangement uses TRBV30 and TRBJ1-6; 9 bases line up with TRBD1. Germline values: CDR1 GTSNPN, CDR2 SVGIG (reference sequence). The CDR3 loop spans 19 amino acids. Trimming cost V 0 bases and J 0 bases; bases outside gene matches: 9. CDR3: CAWSVPLQTGGSYNSPLHF. DNA of the CDR3: TGTGCCTGGAGTGTCCCCCTCCAGACAGGGGGCTCCTATAATTCACCCCTCCACTTT.

The gene calls are TRBV24-1 and TRBJ2-3, with a possible D match to TRBD1 (5 bases). The CDR3 runs 13 residues. V gave up 4 bases and J gave up 9 bases, with 13 bases separating them. Germline V lookup: CDR1 KGHDR, CDR2 SFDVKD. CDR3 in amino acids: CATSDPGISTQYF. The CDR3 DNA is TGTGCCACCAGTGACCCAGGGATTAGCACGCAGTATTTT.

CDR3 protein: CASSPAGEGEQFF. Here the CDR3 DNA reads TGTGCCAGCAGCCCCGCAGGGGAGGGTGAGCAGTTCTTC. This chain connects TRBV6-5 to TRBJ2-1, with a tentative D call TRBD2 (7 bases). Trimming removed 6 bases from V and 9 bases from J, with 15 bases in between. The CDR3 has 13 residues. Germline lookup yields CDR1 MNHEY and CDR2 SVGAGI.

V usage is TRBV4-1 and J usage is TRBJ2-1, with 9 positions matching TRBD2. Trimming removed 0 bases from V and 2 bases from J; junction bases left unmatched: 5. Germline CDR1 is MGHRA and CDR2 is YSYEKL. This CDR3 is 17 amino acids long. The CDR3 DNA sequence: TGCGCCAGCAGCCAAGAAATCCCTAGCGGGACCTACAATGAGCAGTTCTTC. Its protein is CASSQEIPSGTYNEQFF.

The chain combines TRBV12-3 or TRBV12-4 with TRBJ2-1; no clear D. The CDR3 is made up of 13 amino acids. The V end lost 5 bases, the J end lost 9 bases, and 14 bases lay between the germline ends. CDR3 loop: CASSTLQSTEQFF. In DNA form, the CDR3 reads TGTGCCAGCAGTACCTTACAGAGTACTGAGCAGTTCTTC.

The chain combines TRBV7-8 with TRBJ2-5; 8 bases fit TRBD2. The trim removed 5 bases at V and 4 bases at J, leaving 12 bases unmatched. This CDR3 spans 16 amino acids. Germline CDR1 SGHVS, CDR2 FQNEAQ. Here the CDR3 reads CASSPRSLSGGETQYF. CDR3 nucleotide sequence: TGTGCCAGCAGCCCCCGTTCGCTGAGCGGGGGAGAGACCCAGTACTTC.

The V and J genes are TRBV19 and TRBJ1-2; D gene uncertain. V was clipped by 7 bases and J by 8 bases, with 11 bases between them. CDR3 length: 11 residues. Per germline, CDR1 LNHDA and CDR2 SQIVND (reference sequence). The CDR3 spells CASNFGNGYTF. The CDR3, as DNA: TGTGCCAGTAATTTCGGGAACGGCTACACCTTC.

The chain combines TRBV12-5 with TRBJ2-6, with D possibly TRBD1 on 6 matching bases. Germline CDR1 is LGHNT and CDR2 is FRNRAP. V shed 8 bases and J shed 0 bases, with 20 bases lying between them. The CDR3 has 18 amino acids. As DNA, the CDR3 is TGTGCTAGTCATGGCGGAGTTGGGGGCAGCTCTGGGGCCAACGTCCTGACTTTC. Residues: CASHGGVGGSSGANVLTF.

This clone was seen once. The chain carries TRBV3-1 (or the pseudogene TRBV3-2) and TRBJ1-2; D ambiguous. This CDR3 is built from 12 residues. CDR1 LGHDT and CDR2 YNNKEL come from the germline V gene (reference sequence). The V and J ends lost 4 bases and 7 bases respectively, with 10 bases between them. CDR3 residues: CASSLTSSGYTF. The CDR3 DNA sequence: TGTGCCAGCAGCCTAACGAGTAGTGGCTACACCTTC.

The genes are TRBV10-1 and TRBJ2-3, with 9 bases matching TRBD1. V was pared by 4 bases and J by 4 bases, with 6 bases of the junction left unmatched. In germline, CDR1 is WNHNN, CDR2 SYGVQD (reference sequence). The CDR3 extends over 15 amino acids. The CDR3 loop is CASSVRTGAADTQYF. The CDR3 bases are TGCGCCAGCAGTGTAAGGACAGGGGCCGCAGATACGCAGTATTTT.

J is TRBJ1-2 and V is TRBV28; D is unclear. Germline CDR1 is MDHEN and CDR2 is SYDVKM. There are 13 residues in the CDR3. Trimming took 5 bases from V and 2 from J, leaving 9 bases between them. CDR3 in DNA: TGTGCCAGCAGTCCAGGTAACAACTATGGCTACACCTTC. Translation: CASSPGNNYGYTF.

The chain carries TRBV28 and TRBJ1-1; weak D call: TRBD1 (5 bases). Germline V gives CDR1 MDHEN, CDR2 SYDVKM. V gave up 1 base and J gave up 6 bases, with 9 bases separating them. The length of the CDR3 is 13 residues. The CDR3 DNA follows: TGTGCCAGCAGTTTATCGGGGGGAGCTGAAGCTTTCTTT. Its protein product is CASSLSGGAEAFF.

This chain uses TRBV9 with TRBJ1-5, with 7 bases aligning to TRBD1. Germline lookup yields CDR1 SGDLS and CDR2 YYNGEE. The CDR3 covers 13 residues. The V segment lost 3 bases and the J segment 7 bases; nucleotides outside the gene matches: 4. CDR3 DNA sequence: TGTGCCAGCAGCGCCGGGGACAGACAGCCCCAGCATTTT. Translation: CASSAGDRQPQHF.

This chain uses TRBV7-9 with TRBJ1-2, with a weak D call TRBD1 (6 bases). The length of the CDR3 is 15 residues. Per the germline V gene, CDR1 is SEHNR and CDR2 is FQNEAQ (reference sequence). Trimming took off 7 bases at V and 2 bases at J, with 17 bases between the two ends. DNA of the CDR3: TGTGCCAGCACCCCACCGGGGGGCCCGAACTATGGCTACACCTTC. Protein sequence: CASTPPGGPNYGYTF.

J is TRBJ2-5 and V is TRBV11-2; no clear D. V shed 5 bases and J shed 7 bases, with 17 bases lying between them. The CDR3 is 14 residues long. CDR1 and CDR2 from the germline V gene are SGHAT and FQNNGV. Here the CDR3 reads CASSPYGGSATQYF. CDR3 coding DNA: TGTGCCAGCAGCCCCTACGGCGGCTCCGCGACCCAGTACTTC.

The V gene is TRBV7-9, the J gene TRBJ2-7; 11 bases line up with TRBD2. CDR3 length: 15 residues. Germline lookup yields CDR1 SEHNR and CDR2 FQNEAQ (reference sequence). V dropped 5 bases and J dropped 0; count of bases not matched to a gene: 3. The CDR3 DNA is TGTGCCAGCAGCACCACTAGCGGGGGCTCCTACGAGCAGTACTTC. Its translation: CASSTTSGGSYEQYF.

The chain employs TRBV9 and TRBJ1-2; weak D call: TRBD1 (5 bases). Deletions cut 4 bases from V and 2 bases from J, with 15 bases between. The CDR3 loop spans 15 amino acids. Germline assignment: CDR1 SGDLS and CDR2 YYNGEE. CDR3 nucleotide sequence: TGTGCCAGCAGCCCCGGGGGGGGACTAAACTATGGCTACACCTTC. This translates into CASSPGGGLNYGYTF.

The V gene is TRBV19, the J gene TRBJ1-1; perhaps TRBD1 as D (6 bases). CDR1 LNHDA and CDR2 SQIVND come from the germline V gene (reference sequence). The CDR3 contains 15 residues. V lost 3 bases, J lost 7 bases, and 18 bases lay in between. CDR3 in DNA: TGTGCCAGTAGTATTTTAGGGGTTGGGGGCCTTGAAGCTTTCTTT. Amino acid sequence: CASSILGVGGLEAFF.

The chain carries TRBV3-1 (or the pseudogene TRBV3-2) and TRBJ2-7, with 10 bases identical to TRBD2. The germline V gene has CDR1 LGHDT and CDR2 YNNKEL (reference sequence). The CDR3 covers 16 residues. The J segment lost 0 bases and the V segment lost 5 bases, leaving 7 bases of the junction unmatched. CDR3 region: CASSRTSGAVSYEQYF. CDR3 in DNA: TGTGCCAGCAGCAGGACTAGCGGAGCCGTCTCCTACGAGCAGTACTTC.

The genes are TRBV5-6 and TRBJ1-6; D is unclear. Germline assignment: CDR1 SGHDT and CDR2 YYEEEE. Between the trimmed V and J ends, which lost 5 bases and 10 bases, there was a span of 16 bases. There are 14 residues in the CDR3. The CDR3 reads CASSFGGPGSPLHF. The DNA of the CDR3 is TGTGCCAGCAGTTTTGGCGGGCCGGGCTCACCCCTCCACTTT.